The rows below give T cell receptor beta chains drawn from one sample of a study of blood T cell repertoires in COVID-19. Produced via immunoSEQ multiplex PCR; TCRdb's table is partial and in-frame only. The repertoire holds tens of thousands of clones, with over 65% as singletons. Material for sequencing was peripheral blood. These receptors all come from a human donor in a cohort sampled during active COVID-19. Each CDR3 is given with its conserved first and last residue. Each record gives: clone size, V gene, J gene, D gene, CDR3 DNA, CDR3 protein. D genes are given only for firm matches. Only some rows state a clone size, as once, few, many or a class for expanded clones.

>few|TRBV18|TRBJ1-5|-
TGTGCCAGCTCACCCAACAAGGGGTCCGATCAGCCCCAGCATTTT
CASSPNKGSDQPQHF
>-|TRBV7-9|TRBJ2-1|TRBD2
TGTGCCAGCAGCTTCTATAGCGGGGGGGCGGATGAGCAGTTCTTC
CASSFYSGGADEQFF
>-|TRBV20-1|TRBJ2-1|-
TGCAGTGCTACCAACAATGAGCAGTTCTTC
CSATNNEQFF
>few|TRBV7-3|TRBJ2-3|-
TGTGCCAGCAGCTTTGGAGGATTAAGCACAGATACGCAGTATTTT
CASSFGGLSTDTQYF
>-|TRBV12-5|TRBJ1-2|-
TGTGCTAGTGGTTTGGTACTATTCCCAGCGGGAAATGCCTATGGCTACACCTTC
CASGLVLFPAGNAYGYTF
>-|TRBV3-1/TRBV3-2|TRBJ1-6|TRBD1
TGTGCCAGCAGCCCGGGACAGATTAATTCACCCCTCCACTTT
CASSPGQINSPLHF
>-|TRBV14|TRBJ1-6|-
TGTGCCAGCAGCCAAAACAGCATCACCCTCCACTTT
CASSQNSITLHF
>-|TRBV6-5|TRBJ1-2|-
TGTGCCAGCAGTTCGCAGACAGGAATGCAACGGGGCTACACCTTC
CASSSQTGMQRGYTF
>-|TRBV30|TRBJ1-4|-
TGTGCCTGGAGTGCCCGCGGGGAAAAACTGTTTTTT
CAWSARGEKLFF
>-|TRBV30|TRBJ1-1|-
TGTGCCTGGAGCGATTACTTCCTCAGGGACACTGAAGCTTTCTTT
CAWSDYFLRDTEAFF
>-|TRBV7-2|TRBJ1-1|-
TGTGCCAGCAGTCATGTCGGTAACACTGAAGCTTTCTTT
CASSHVGNTEAFF
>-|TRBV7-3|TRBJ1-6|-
TGTGCCAGCAGCCCCAGTGGAGGTCTGGGGTCACCCCTCCACTTT
CASSPSGGLGSPLHF
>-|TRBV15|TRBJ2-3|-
TGTGCCACCAGCAGAGCCAGCGGAAGCACAGATACGCAGTATTTT
CATSRASGSTDTQYF
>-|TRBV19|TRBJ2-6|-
TGTGCCAGTAGTATGAGGCTCAGTTATTCTGGGGCCAACGTCCTGACTTTC
CASSMRLSYSGANVLTF
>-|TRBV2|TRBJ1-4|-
TGTGCCAGCAGTGAAGCGCTTCTCAGGGGACCTGAAAAACTGTTTTTT
CASSEALLRGPEKLFF
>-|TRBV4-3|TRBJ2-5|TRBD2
TGCGCCAGCAGCCAAGGGACTAGCGGGGGGTGGACGGAGACCCAGTACTTC
CASSQGTSGGWTETQYF
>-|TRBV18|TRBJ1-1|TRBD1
TGTGCCAGCTCACCAGGACAGGACGACATGAACACTGAAGCTTTCTTT
CASSPGQDDMNTEAFF
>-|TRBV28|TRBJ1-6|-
TGTGCCAGCAGTCCCACACGGGGGTGGGATTCACCCCTCCACTTT
CASSPTRGWDSPLHF
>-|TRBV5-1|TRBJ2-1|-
TGCGCCAGCAGCTTGAGGTTCGGGGGGCCGTACAATGAGCAGTTCTTC
CASSLRFGGPYNEQFF
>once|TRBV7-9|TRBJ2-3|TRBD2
TGTGCCAGCAGCTTAGAGCGGGGGACAGATACGCAGTATTTT
CASSLERGTDTQYF